This T cell receptor beta chain comes out of a study of cytomegalovirus exposure and HLA in healthy donors. Study-level background: Of all 400 or so donors who were genotyped, under 90% belonged to the Caucasian-associated ancestry cluster.

The germline gives CDR1 MNHEY, CDR2 SVGAGI. This CDR3 has 14 residues. Trimming at V came to 5 bases and at J to 7 bases, leaving 4 bases not matched to a gene. A multiplex PCR was run with 60 Vbeta primers and 13 Jbeta primers. Some clones are missing from TCRdb's copy, which holds only in-frame ones; the method was immunoSEQ multiplex PCR. The sample has about 110,000 clones; around 76% are singletons. Study-level results: Previous analysis showed most TCR beta V segments were productive about 87% or about 30% of the time.

A remark on this clone: The antigen is not known.

J is TRBJ1-6 and V is TRBV6-5; 8 bases agree with TRBD1. Sequencing was carried out using PBMCs. This TCR was recovered from a man between 18 and 35 years old in good health and CMV-seronegative. The CDR3 is CASSDQGANSPLHF. Written as DNA, the CDR3 is TGTGCCAGCAGTGACCAGGGGGCGAATTCACCCCTCCACTTT.